Below, 5 T cell receptor beta chains from the same sample are listed, as sequenced in a study of T cell repertoires in cytomegalovirus infection. These receptors' targets are unknown. Via MiXCR, TCRdb re-called the reads, giving one row per CDR3 protein. The data contain some 500,000 distinct CDR3 sequences, roughly 42% of them singletons. This specimen was cultured PBMCs, taken from culture after CMV antigen stimulation. The source of these receptors is a human donor in good health (CMV status not recorded). Some clones in this sample may be carry-over from other donors' samples.

This clonotype has a handful of counts. V usage is TRBV7-8 and J usage is TRBJ2-4; D may be TRBD1 (6 bases). V was pared by 5 bases and J by 7 bases, with 18 bases between. Germline V lookup: CDR1 SGHVS, CDR2 FQNEAQ. The CDR3 loop spans 15 amino acids. The DNA for the CDR3 is TGTGCCAGCAGCCAGCTCGAGGGGGAGTGGAACATTCAGTACTTC. Translated, it gives CASSQLEGEWNIQYF.

This clonotype has a handful of counts. The chain combines TRBV11-2 with TRBJ2-1; a weak D match, TRBD2 (7 bases). The CDR3 has 16 residues. V lost 4 bases to trimming and J lost 0 bases, with 13 bases between them. Germline V gives CDR1 SGHAT, CDR2 FQNNGV. CDR3 sequence (DNA): TGTGCCAGCAGCTGGGGGGGGGCGAGCTCCTACAATGAGCAGTTCTTC. This sequence encodes CASSWGGASSYNEQFF.

As for this clonotype: Germline is not matched at one junction end, which may reflect a read error. The chain links TRBV4-1 to TRBJ1-4; D is unresolved. In germline, CDR1 is MGHRA, CDR2 YSYEKL. This CDR3 is built from 14 residues. CDR3 residues: CASSSDPSTGELFF. CDR3 in DNA: TGTGCCAGCAGCTCAGACCCATCGACGGGCGAACTGTTTTTT.

This clonotype was detected a few times. The chain joins TRBV6-1 to TRBJ2-5, with 9 bases lining up with TRBD1. The CDR3 has 13 amino acids. Germline CDR1 is MNHNS and CDR2 is SASEGT. The V segment lost 3 bases and the J segment 4 bases; nucleotides outside the gene matches: 0. This CDR3 is CASSETGGETQYF. CDR3 coding DNA: TGTGCCAGCAGTGAGACAGGGGGAGAGACCCAGTACTTC.

The table lists this clonotype with a few counts. The V and J genes are TRBV6-2 or TRBV6-3 and TRBJ2-7; 9 nucleotides align to TRBD2. The J segment lost 4 bases and the V segment lost 6 bases, leaving 7 bases of the junction unmatched. This CDR3 region has 14 residues. Germline CDR1 and CDR2: MNHEY and SVGEGT. Written as DNA, the CDR3 is TGTGCCAGCAGCCCAGCGGGAGGCAAGTACGAGCAGTACTTC. This encodes CASSPAGGKYEQYF.